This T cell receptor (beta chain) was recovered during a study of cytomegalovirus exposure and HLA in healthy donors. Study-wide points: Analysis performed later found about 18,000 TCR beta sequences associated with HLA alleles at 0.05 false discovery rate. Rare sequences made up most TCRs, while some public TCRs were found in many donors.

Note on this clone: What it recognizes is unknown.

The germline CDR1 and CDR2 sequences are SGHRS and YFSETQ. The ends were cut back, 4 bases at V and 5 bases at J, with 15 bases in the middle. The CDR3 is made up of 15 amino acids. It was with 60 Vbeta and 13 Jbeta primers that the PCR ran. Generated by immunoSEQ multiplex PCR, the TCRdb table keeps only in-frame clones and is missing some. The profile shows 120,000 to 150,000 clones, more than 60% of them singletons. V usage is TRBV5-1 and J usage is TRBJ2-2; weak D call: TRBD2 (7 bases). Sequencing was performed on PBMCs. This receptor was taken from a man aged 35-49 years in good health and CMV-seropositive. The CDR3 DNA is TGCGCCAGCAGCCCGGGGGGCGGTGAGACCGGGGAGCTGTTTTTT. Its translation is CASSPGGGETGELFF.